These 23 T cell receptor beta chains were all obtained from the same sample, sequenced in a study of blood T cell repertoires in COVID-19. Some clones are missing from TCRdb's copy, which holds only in-frame ones; the method was immunoSEQ multiplex PCR. The table has some 120,000 clones, about 70% seen once; the top ten hold about 2.2%. Sample: peripheral blood. The receptors stem from a woman in her seventies with acute or convalescent COVID-19.

This chain connects TRBV11-2 to TRBJ1-3; 8 bases are a match to TRBD1. V shed 2 bases, J shed 4 bases, and the junction held 7 bases outside the gene matches. Germline lookup yields CDR1 SGHAT and CDR2 FQNNGV. The CDR3 sequence is 16 residues long. The CDR3 nucleotides are TGTGCCAGCAGCTTACGCTCGGGACAGGTCGGAAACACCATATATTTT. Translation: CASSLRSGQVGNTIYF.

V usage is TRBV9 and J usage is TRBJ1-2; D is unclear. V was cut by 7 bases and J by 2 bases, with 9 bases left in between. CDR3 length: 12 amino acids. Per germline, CDR1 SGDLS and CDR2 YYNGEE. The CDR3 loop reads CASSLDNYGYTF. The CDR3 nucleotides are TGTGCCAGCTCTCTAGACAACTATGGCTACACCTTC. Complete variable domain (other parts from reference TRBV9 and TRBJ1-2): DSGVTQTPKHLITATGQRVTLRCSPRSGDLSVYWYQQSLDQGLQFLIQYYNGEERAKGNILERFSAQQFPDLHSELNLSSLELGDSALYFCASSLDNYGYTFGSGTRLTVV.

The chain has TRBV5-1 and TRBJ2-1, with 9 bases aligning to TRBD2. Germline V CDR1 and CDR2: SGHRS, YFSETQ. The CDR3 runs to 17 residues. The junction had 5 bases not matched to a gene; V was cut back by 0 bases and J by 1 base. CDR3 sequence: CASSLGAGGPSYNEQFF. CDR3 bases: TGCGCCAGCAGCTTGGGTGCGGGAGGGCCTTCCTACAATGAGCAGTTCTTC.

CDR3 in DNA: TGTGCCAGCAGCTTGGCCGGATCAGGGGGACGTGGCTACACCTTC. Residues: CASSLAGSGGRGYTF. The chain has TRBV5-8 and TRBJ1-2, with 7 bases lining up with TRBD1. Unmatched junction bases numbered 9, after V lost 0 bases and J lost 7 bases. The germline gives CDR1 SGHTS, CDR2 YDEGEE. This CDR3 is built from 15 residues.

The chain links TRBV27 to TRBJ1-1; D is unresolved. CDR3 length equals 14 residues. V lost 2 bases and J lost 4, with 11 bases in between. Germline CDR1 reads MNHEY; CDR2 reads SMNVEV (reference sequence). The CDR3 coding sequence is TGTGCCAGCAGTTTAATGGCAGCGGGCACTGAAGCTTTCTTT. Translated, it gives CASSLMAAGTEAFF.

In this sample, this clone turned up once. The chain uses TRBV15 and TRBJ1-1, with TRBD1 as a possible D gene (6 bases). The CDR3 totals 13 residues. V dropped 4 bases and J dropped 10 bases, with 16 bases sitting between them. Germline-derived CDR1 and CDR2 are LNHNV and YYDKDF (reference sequence). The CDR3, as DNA: TGTGCCACCAGCAAGGACAGAGGGGGTTTAGCTTTCTTT. Translated: CATSKDRGGLAFF.

The chain has TRBV7-2 and TRBJ2-7, with TRBD1 as a possible D gene (6 bases). This CDR3 is built from 14 residues. The ends were cut back, 5 bases at V and 3 bases at J, with 14 bases in the middle. In germline, CDR1 is SGHTA, CDR2 FQGNSA. Here the CDR3 DNA reads TGTGCCAGCAGCCCTGGACAGCGTTACTACGAGCAGTACTTC. Its translation is CASSPGQRYYEQYF.

The chain carries TRBV6-2 or TRBV6-3 and TRBJ1-5; possibly TRBD1 for D (5 bases). Trimming took 2 bases from V and 4 from J, leaving 12 bases between them. Per the germline V gene, CDR1 is MNHEY and CDR2 is SVGEGT. The CDR3 is 15 residues long. The CDR3 here is CASSYGSGGNQPQHF. The CDR3 coding sequence is TGTGCCAGCAGTTACGGGTCGGGGGGGAATCAGCCCCAGCATTTT.

The chain links TRBV27 to TRBJ1-4; the match to TRBD1 covers 9 bases. V lost 5 bases, J lost 8 bases, and 9 bases stayed unmatched. The CDR3 spans 15 residues. Germline loops: CDR1 MNHEY, CDR2 SMNVEV (reference sequence). DNA for the CDR3: TGTGCCAGCAGTACAATGACAGGGGGTGTCGAAAAACTGTTTTTT. Its translation: CASSTMTGGVEKLFF.

The chain has TRBV4-3 and TRBJ2-3; D gene uncertain. Germline CDR1 reads LGHNA; CDR2 reads YSLEER. There are 14 residues in the CDR3. V was clipped by 0 bases and J by 2 bases, with 6 bases between them. This CDR3 is CASSQEGYTDTQYF. The CDR3 DNA reads as TGCGCCAGCAGCCAAGAGGGCTACACAGATACGCAGTATTTT.

This chain links TRBV19 with TRBJ1-6; TRBD1 agrees at 9 bases. The germline V gene has CDR1 LNHDA and CDR2 SQIVND (reference sequence). V was clipped by 7 bases and J by 7 bases; unmatched bases: 8. The CDR3 consists of 15 residues. The CDR3 here is CASTSGQGNNSPLHF. The CDR3 coding sequence is TGTGCCAGTACCTCCGGACAGGGGAACAATTCACCCCTCCACTTT.

The chain recombines TRBV18 with TRBJ1-6; 11 bases are shared with TRBD1. The CDR3 contains 16 residues. V was pared by 3 bases and J by 5 bases, with 3 bases of the junction left unmatched. Germline V lookup: CDR1 KGHSH, CDR2 LQKENI. The CDR3 loop is CASSPRTGGNNSPLHF. CDR3 nucleotide sequence: TGTGCCAGCTCACCGCGGACAGGGGGCAATAATTCACCCCTCCACTTT.

This CDR3 reads CASSPDRVNTNEKLFF. The CDR3 DNA reads as TGCGCCAGCAGTCCGGACAGGGTGAATACTAATGAAAAACTGTTTTTT. V is TRBV4-1 and J is TRBJ1-4, with 8 bases identical to TRBD1. Losses at the gene ends were 6 bases for V and 2 bases for J; bases not matched to a gene: 8. The CDR3 spans 16 residues. Germline CDR1 MGHRA, CDR2 YSYEKL.

The rearrangement uses TRBV6-6 and TRBJ1-1, with D maybe TRBD1 (5 bases). This CDR3 has 13 residues. Trimming cost V 7 bases and J 3 bases, with 12 bases left between them. Germline loops: CDR1 MNHNY, CDR2 SVGAGI (reference sequence). CDR3 sequence reads: CASNIEGDTEAFF. In nucleotides, the CDR3 is TGTGCCAGCAACATCGAAGGGGACACTGAAGCTTTCTTT.

The sample holds many counts of this clone. Other DNA variants within this sample encode the same CDR3. The chain uses TRBV6-1 and TRBJ1-5; no reliable D call. The CDR3 spans 15 residues. V lost 1 base and J 6 bases, leaving 13 bases between the germline ends. Germline V CDR1 and CDR2: MNHNS, SASEGT. CDR3 region: CASSEGAGGSQPQHF. In DNA, the CDR3 is TGTGCCAGCAGTGAAGGGGCTGGCGGGAGTCAGCCCCAGCATTTT.

In nucleotides, the CDR3 is TGTGCCAGCAGCCTAGGGGAGGGGGACAATGAGCAGTTCTTC. The encoded protein is CASSLGEGDNEQFF. This sequence joins TRBV9 and TRBJ2-1; maybe TRBD2 (7 bases). The V end was cut by 4 bases, the J end by 5 bases, with 13 bases between. Germline values: CDR1 SGDLS, CDR2 YYNGEE. This CDR3 is built from 14 residues.

The genes are TRBV4-2 and TRBJ1-4, with 9 bases identical to TRBD1. The CDR3 loop spans 15 amino acids. J lost 8 bases, V lost 1 base, and 5 bases had no gene match. Per germline, CDR1 LGHNA and CDR2 YNFKEQ. The CDR3 loop reads CASSQVRGQGEKLFF. The DNA for the CDR3 is TGTGCCAGCAGCCAAGTCCGTGGACAGGGGGAAAAACTGTTTTTT.

The table lists this clone with a count of one. This chain uses TRBV6-5 with TRBJ1-2, with 9 nucleotides matching TRBD1. Germline lookup yields CDR1 MNHEY and CDR2 SVGAGI. Trimming took 6 bases from V and 8 from J; bases not matched to a gene: 7. This CDR3 region has 13 residues. DNA of the CDR3: TGTGCCAGCAGATACCAGGACAGGGGAGGCTACACCTTC. Its protein product is CASRYQDRGGYTF.

The genes are TRBV6-6 and TRBJ2-1, with 9 bases that match TRBD1. The CDR3 sequence is 14 residues long. With 4 bases clipped from V and 8 bases from J, the junction kept 6 bases outside the gene matches. From germline, CDR1 is MNHNY and CDR2 SVGAGI (reference sequence). The CDR3 DNA follows: TGTGCCAGCAGTTCGGACAGGGGTTGGGATGAGCAGTTCTTC. Translated, it gives CASSSDRGWDEQFF.

The genes are TRBV7-3 and TRBJ2-1, with D tentatively TRBD2 (5 bases). Trimming cost V 1 base and J 0 bases, with 10 bases left between them. CDR1 is SGHTA and CDR2 is FQGTGA in the germline V gene. The CDR3 contains 16 residues. DNA for the CDR3: TGTGCCAGCAGCTTAAACAGCGGAAGCTCCTACAATGAGCAGTTCTTC. Translating it yields CASSLNSGSSYNEQFF. Filled out from reference TRBV7-3 and TRBJ2-1, the complete variable domain reads GAGVSQTPSNKVTEKGKYVELRCDPISGHTALYWYRQSLGQGPEFLIYFQGTGAADDSGLPNDRFFAVRPEGSVSTLKIQRTERGDSAVYLCASSLNSGSSYNEQFFGPGTRLTVL.

The rearrangement links TRBV7-2 to TRBJ2-5; D perhaps matches TRBD2 (6 bases). In germline, CDR1 is SGHTA, CDR2 FQGNSA. The CDR3 length is 12 residues. V was pared by 8 bases and J by 5 bases, with 12 bases between. The CDR3 sequence is CASGGTRETQYF. The CDR3 DNA reads TGTGCCAGCGGGGGGACCCGGGAGACCCAGTACTTC.

This clone was counted a few times. The V and J genes are TRBV28 and TRBJ1-1; D unresolved. Trimming left V 6 bases short and J 0 bases short, with 5 bases between. The CDR3 runs to 12 residues. Germline loops: CDR1 MDHEN, CDR2 SYDVKM. The CDR3: CASRNMNTEAFF. DNA for the CDR3: TGTGCCAGCAGAAATATGAACACTGAAGCTTTCTTT. The full variable domain, rest sourced from reference TRBV28 and TRBJ1-1, is DVKVTQSSRYLVKRTGEKVFLECVQDMDHENMFWYRQDPGLGLRLIYFSYDVKMKEKGDIPEGYSVSREKKERFSLILESASTNQTSMYLCASRNMNTEAFFGQGTRLTVV.

This clone has only a few counts. This chain links TRBV5-1 with TRBJ2-7; TRBD1 aligns across 9 bases. Germline CDR1 SGHRS, CDR2 YFSETQ. Losses at the gene ends were 0 bases for V and 7 bases for J; bases not matched to a gene: 8. CDR3 size: 15 residues. CDR3 coding DNA: TGCGCCAGCAGCTTGGAGAATTGGACAGGGGAAGAGCAGTACTTC. As protein: CASSLENWTGEEQYF.